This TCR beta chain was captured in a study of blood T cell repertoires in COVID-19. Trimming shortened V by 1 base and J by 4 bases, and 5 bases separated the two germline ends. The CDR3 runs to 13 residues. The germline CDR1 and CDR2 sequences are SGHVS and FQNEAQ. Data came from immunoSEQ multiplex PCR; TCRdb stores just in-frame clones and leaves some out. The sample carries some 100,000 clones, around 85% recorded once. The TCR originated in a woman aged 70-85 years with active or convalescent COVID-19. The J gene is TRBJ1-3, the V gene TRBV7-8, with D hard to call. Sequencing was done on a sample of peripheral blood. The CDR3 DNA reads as TGTGCCAGCAGCTTAGTCACAGGAAACACCATATATTTT. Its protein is CASSLVTGNTIYF.